These T cell receptor beta chains were read from a single sample in a study of blood T cell repertoires in COVID-19. The table came from immunoSEQ multiplex PCR; TCRdb's copy has only in-frame clones and leaves some out. The sample lists about 190,000 clones, about three quarters occurring once. Material: peripheral blood. These receptors came from a woman older than 75 with active or convalescent COVID-19. The CDR3 runs from the conserved cysteine through the conserved F or W. The D gene is left open where the match is weak. Clone size is not always given. Where it is, it says once, few, many or a class for expanded clones.

clone size	D gene	V gene	J gene	CDR3 DNA	CDR3 protein
NA	NA	TRBV5-4	TRBJ1-3	TGTGCCAGCAGCACCCAGGGGGGAAACACCATATATTTT	CASSTQGGNTIYF
once	NA	TRBV19	TRBJ2-2	TGTGCCAGTAGTGTCCCAGGCTTTACCGGGGAGCTGTTTTTT	CASSVPGFTGELFF
NA	TRBD1	TRBV27	TRBJ2-7	TGTGCCAGCGGAATGGGACAGGGGTTGTCCGAGCAGTACTTC	CASGMGQGLSEQYF
NA	TRBD1	TRBV6-2/TRBV6-3	TRBJ1-1	TGTGCCAGCAGTTACATTAGGGGGCGAGGGAACACTGAAGCTTTCTTT	CASSYIRGRGNTEAFF
NA	NA	TRBV6-2/TRBV6-3	TRBJ2-1	TGTGCCAGCAGTTACGAGGCATTGGCCTACTCCTACAATGAGCAGTTCTTC	CASSYEALAYSYNEQFF
NA	NA	TRBV28	TRBJ1-5	TGTGCCAGCAGTTTTTATCGCAGGGTCGGGAATCAGCCCCAGCATTTT	CASSFYRRVGNQPQHF
NA	NA	TRBV5-1	TRBJ2-5	TGCGCCAGCAGCTTGGGACAGAGAGAGACCCAGTACTTC	CASSLGQRETQYF
NA	TRBD1	TRBV2	TRBJ2-3	TGTGCCAGCAGCCCGGGACAGGGGGCTGGGGATACGCAGTATTTT	CASSPGQGAGDTQYF
NA	TRBD1	TRBV27	TRBJ1-1	TGTGCCAGCAGTCCGGGACAGGGGGCCCCGAGGACTGAAGCTTTCTTT	CASSPGQGAPRTEAFF
NA	NA	TRBV7-2	TRBJ2-3	TGTGCCAGCAGCCCCCGACACGTCGACGGCACAGATACGCAGTATTTT	CASSPRHVDGTDTQYF
NA	TRBD1	TRBV6-4	TRBJ2-2	TGTGCCAGCAGTGCCCAACAGGGGTCCGGGGAGCTGTTTTTT	CASSAQQGSGELFF
NA	TRBD1	TRBV27	TRBJ1-1	TGTGCCAGCAGTCCCGGGACAGAAAGAACATACATTGAAGCTTTCTTT	CASSPGTERTYIEAFF
few	NA	TRBV29-1	TRBJ1-2	TGCAGCGTTTCACGCGGGATAGGTTATGGCTACACCTTC	CSVSRGIGYGYTF
NA	TRBD2	TRBV2	TRBJ2-5	TGTGCCAGCAGTGAAATGGCGGGGGATAACCAAGAGACCCAGTACTTC	CASSEMAGDNQETQYF
NA	TRBD1	TRBV7-9	TRBJ1-6	TGTGCCAGCCAGACAGGGGGCGAGTCACCCCTCCACTTT	CASQTGGESPLHF
NA	TRBD1	TRBV5-1	TRBJ2-5	TGCGCCAGCAGCCTGACAGGGGGCGCGGAGACCCAGTACTTC	CASSLTGGAETQYF
NA	NA	TRBV7-9	TRBJ1-4	TGTGCCAGCAGCCCCTGGGGGGGTAATGAAAAACTGTTTTTT	CASSPWGGNEKLFF
NA	NA	TRBV5-6	TRBJ2-2	TGTGCCAGCAGCTTGGGCGTGAACACCGGGGAGCTGTTTTTT	CASSLGVNTGELFF
NA	TRBD1	TRBV13	TRBJ1-2	TGTGCCAGCAGCTTACAGGGGGCAGATGGCTACACCTTC	CASSLQGADGYTF
NA	NA	TRBV7-8	TRBJ1-3	TGTGCCAGCAGCCCGAGAATAATAAGCTCTGGAAACACCATATATTTT	CASSPRIISSGNTIYF
few	TRBD1	TRBV4-1	TRBJ1-2	TGCGCCAGCAGCCAAGCCCCTGGACAGGGGGCGAACTATGGCTACACCTTC	CASSQAPGQGANYGYTF
NA	NA	TRBV4-1	TRBJ2-2	TGCGCCAGCAGCCAAGATGCGGCGAACACCGGGGAGCTGTTTTTT	CASSQDAANTGELFF
NA	TRBD1	TRBV2	TRBJ1-4	TGTGCCAGCAGTGGGGCAGGGGGCGCCGGGCTGAATGAAAAACTGTTTTTT	CASSGAGGAGLNEKLFF
NA	TRBD2	TRBV5-1	TRBJ2-1	TGCGCCAGCAGCTTGGATCCGGGGGGGCCCAATGAGCAGTTCTTC	CASSLDPGGPNEQFF
NA	NA	TRBV28	TRBJ2-3	TGTGCCAGCAGTTCCTGGGGGGGGCGGACGCAGTATTTT	CASSSWGGRTQYF
NA	TRBD2	TRBV4-1	TRBJ2-5	TGCGCCAGCAGCCCCTCTGGGCGGGGGGAACGAGAGACCCAGTACTTC	CASSPSGRGERETQYF
NA	NA	TRBV2	TRBJ2-2	TGTGCCAGCAATCTTGTAGCTGCGAACACCGGGGAGCTGTTTTTT	CASNLVAANTGELFF
NA	NA	TRBV2	TRBJ2-2	TGTGCCAGCGAGGAGGGGTCCGGGGAGCTGTTTTTT	CASEEGSGELFF
NA	NA	TRBV10-3	TRBJ1-6	TGTGCCATCAGTGAAGGAGGGGAGGTCTCACCCCTCCACTTT	CAISEGGEVSPLHF
NA	NA	TRBV6-6	TRBJ1-3	TGTGCCAGCACCGAGGGTTTCGGAAACACCATATATTTT	CASTEGFGNTIYF
few	NA	TRBV5-4	TRBJ1-6	TGTGCCAGCAGCTTGGCCAGTAGAGGGAGGGTATCACCCCTCCACTTT	CASSLASRGRVSPLHF
few	NA	TRBV3-1/TRBV3-2	TRBJ1-3	TGTGCCAGCAGCCAAGATTTTCTCCGGGGATCTGGAAACACCATATATTTT	CASSQDFLRGSGNTIYF
NA	NA	TRBV6-5	TRBJ2-3	TGTGCCAGCAGTTACGTTGCGGGGACCACCACAGATACGCAGTATTTT	CASSYVAGTTTDTQYF
NA	NA	TRBV19	TRBJ1-5	TGTGCCAGTAGTACGGACATAGCTCAGCCCCAGCATTTT	CASSTDIAQPQHF
NA	NA	TRBV30	TRBJ1-6	TGTGCCTGGAACGCAGGGCGCTCCTATAATTCACCCCTCCACTTT	CAWNAGRSYNSPLHF
NA	TRBD1	TRBV29-1	TRBJ2-2	TGCAGCGTTCGACAGGGCACCGGGGAGCTGTTTTTT	CSVRQGTGELFF
NA	NA	TRBV9	TRBJ1-4	TGTGCCAGCAGCGACACCGGCGGAATTAATGAAAAACTGTTTTTT	CASSDTGGINEKLFF
NA	TRBD1	TRBV18	TRBJ1-1	TGTGCCAGCTCACCAGCTTTAGGACAGGGGGAAGCTTTCTTT	CASSPALGQGEAFF
few	TRBD2	TRBV4-1	TRBJ2-7	TGCGCCAGCAGCCAAGGGATAGCGGGGGCCTTATCCTACGAGCAGTACTTC	CASSQGIAGALSYEQYF
NA	NA	TRBV5-5	TRBJ1-5	TGTGCCAGCAGCTTAGACGTAAACTACTATCAGCCCCAGCATTTT	CASSLDVNYYQPQHF
NA	NA	TRBV13	TRBJ2-2	TGTGCCAGCAGCTACAGTGAGGGCCTCGGGGAGCTGTTTTTT	CASSYSEGLGELFF